This is a list of T cell receptor beta chains from one sample in a study of OX40 agonist ivuxolimab in advanced cancers. The data were produced by immunoSEQ multiplex PCR, yet TCRdb's version contains in-frame clones alone and is incomplete. The sample records roughly 71,000 clones, 65% to 90% being singletons. The sequences come from CD4+ or CD8+ T cells sorted from blood, collected in a trial of the OX40 agonist ivuxolimab. The receptor source for this set is an adult with an advanced solid tumor such as melanoma, head and neck, liver or kidney cancer. The CDR3 runs from the conserved cysteine through the conserved F or W. Each record gives: clone size, J gene, CDR3 length, V gene, D gene, CDR3 protein, CDR3 DNA. D genes are given only for firm matches. Not every row has a clone size; where given, it reads once, few, many or a size class.

>once|TRBJ2-3|14|TRBV6-5|NA
CASSYGRVTDTQYF
TGTGCCAGCAGTTACGGCAGGGTCACAGATACGCAGTATTTT
>NA|TRBJ2-7|14|TRBV6-1|TRBD1
CASSKYRGHDEQYF
TGTGCCAGCAGTAAATACAGGGGGCACGACGAGCAGTACTTC
>NA|TRBJ2-3|15|TRBV9|TRBD1
CASSITGVPTDTQYF
TGTGCCAGCAGTATTACAGGGGTCCCCACAGATACGCAGTATTTT
>NA|TRBJ1-1|14|TRBV7-9|NA
CASSLEVGDTEAFF
TGTGCCAGCAGCTTAGAGGTGGGGGACACTGAAGCTTTCTTT
>NA|TRBJ2-5|14|TRBV4-1|NA
CASSPASWEETQYF
TGCGCCAGCAGCCCAGCCTCCTGGGAGGAGACCCAGTACTTC
>NA|TRBJ2-5|13|TRBV29-1|NA
CSVPSPLQETQYF
TGCAGCGTTCCTTCCCCGTTGCAAGAGACCCAGTACTTC
>NA|TRBJ1-2|16|TRBV6-6|TRBD1
CASSSGNRGEEYGYTF
TGTGCCAGCAGTTCTGGAAACAGGGGAGAAGAATATGGCTACACCTTC
>NA|TRBJ2-6|14|TRBV15|NA
CATSGNSGANVLTF
TGTGCCACCAGTGGGAACTCTGGGGCCAACGTCCTGACTTTC
>NA|TRBJ2-3|15|TRBV7-9|TRBD1
CASSYGTGIADTQYF
TGTGCCAGCAGTTATGGGACAGGGATCGCAGATACGCAGTATTTT
>once|TRBJ2-1|14|TRBV11-2|NA
CASSRGISYNEQFF
TGTGCCAGCAGCCGGGGTATCTCCTACAATGAGCAGTTCTTC
>NA|TRBJ2-7|15|TRBV25-1|TRBD2
CASSDEERGTYEQYF
TGTGCCAGCAGTGACGAGGAGCGGGGAACCTACGAGCAGTACTTC
>NA|TRBJ2-1|14|TRBV6-5|TRBD2
CASSVTSGRAEQFF
TGTGCCAGCAGTGTGACTAGCGGGCGGGCTGAGCAGTTCTTC
>NA|TRBJ2-3|16|TRBV19|TRBD1
CASSPSEQGATDTQYF
TGTGCCAGTAGTCCCTCCGAGCAGGGGGCGACAGATACGCAGTATTTT
>NA|TRBJ2-7|15|TRBV4-2|NA
CASSQLAGGRYEQYF
TGTGCCAGCAGCCAACTAGCCGGCGGGCGTTACGAGCAGTACTTC
>once|TRBJ2-1|15|TRBV9|NA
CASSRVGAPFDEQFF
TGTGCCAGCAGCCGAGTGGGGGCACCGTTCGATGAGCAGTTCTTC
>NA|TRBJ1-4|14|TRBV5-4|NA
CASSVEGSNEKLFF
TGTGCCAGCAGCGTCGAAGGGTCTAATGAAAAACTGTTTTTT
>NA|TRBJ2-1|13|TRBV19|TRBD2
CASKAGRTDEQFF
TGTGCCAGTAAAGCGGGACGCACGGATGAGCAGTTCTTC
>few|TRBJ1-4|15|TRBV4-2|NA
CASSQGGFTNEKLFF
TGTGCCAGCAGCCAAGGAGGGTTCACTAATGAAAAACTGTTTTTT
>NA|TRBJ2-7|13|TRBV7-9|NA
CASSMNSLGWEYF
TGTGCCAGCAGCATGAATAGCTTGGGGTGGGAGTACTTC
>NA|TRBJ1-5|15|TRBV28|NA
CASSPLTPSNQPQHF
TGTGCCAGCAGCCCATTAACCCCTTCTAATCAGCCCCAGCATTTT
>NA|TRBJ2-5|13|TRBV7-2|NA
CASTSPPRKTQYF
TGTGCCAGCACCTCTCCTCCGAGAAAGACCCAGTACTTC
>once|TRBJ1-1|15|TRBV19|NA
CASSMDRQVNTEAFF
TGTGCCAGTAGTATGGATCGACAGGTGAACACTGAAGCTTTCTTT
>NA|TRBJ2-3|12|TRBV5-1|NA
CASSLTRDTQYF
TGCGCCAGCAGCTTGACCCGAGATACGCAGTATTTT
>once|TRBJ2-1|16|TRBV14|NA
CASSQAKTSSYNEQFF
TGTGCCAGCAGCCAAGCCAAGACTAGCTCCTACAATGAGCAGTTCTTC